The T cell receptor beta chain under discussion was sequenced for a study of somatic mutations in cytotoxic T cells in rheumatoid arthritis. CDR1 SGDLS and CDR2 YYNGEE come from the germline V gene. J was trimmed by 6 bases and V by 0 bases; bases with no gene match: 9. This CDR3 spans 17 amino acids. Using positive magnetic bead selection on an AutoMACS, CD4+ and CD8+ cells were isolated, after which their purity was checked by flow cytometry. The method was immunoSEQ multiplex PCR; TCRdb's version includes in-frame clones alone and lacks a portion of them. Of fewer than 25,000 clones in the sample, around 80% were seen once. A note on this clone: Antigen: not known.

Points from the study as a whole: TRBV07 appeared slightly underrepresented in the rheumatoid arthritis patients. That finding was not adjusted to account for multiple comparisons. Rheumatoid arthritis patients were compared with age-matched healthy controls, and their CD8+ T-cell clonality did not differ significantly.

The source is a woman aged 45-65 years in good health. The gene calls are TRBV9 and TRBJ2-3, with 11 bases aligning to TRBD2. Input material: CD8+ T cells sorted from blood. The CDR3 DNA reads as TGTGCCAGCAGCGTAGAGCTAGCGGGGGGCTCGGGGGATACGCAGTATTTT. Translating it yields CASSVELAGGSGDTQYF. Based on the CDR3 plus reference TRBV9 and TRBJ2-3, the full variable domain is DSGVTQTPKHLITATGQRVTLRCSPRSGDLSVYWYQQSLDQGLQFLIQYYNGEERAKGNILERFSAQQFPDLHSELNLSSLELGDSALYFCASSVELAGGSGDTQYFGPGTRLTVL.